Sequencing of this T cell receptor (beta chain) was carried out in a study of Graves' ophthalmopathy and Graves' hyperthyroidism. Overall study results and limits: Among thyroid clonotypes expanded above 0.001 frequency, most also appeared in blood. The model predicted ophthalmopathy progression with 70.59% sensitivity and around 72% specificity.

From RNA, the CDR3 regions of TCR beta chains were amplified and sequenced. Second-round multiplex PCR followed a first-round RT-PCR using HTBI primers. TCRdb reprocessed the multiplex PCR reads with MiXCR, giving one entry per CDR3 protein. The repertoire holds about 1.1 million distinct CDR3 sequences, with roughly two fifths as singletons. Hyperthyroidism patients were newly diagnosed, ill under 2 months, and aged 18 to 65 years. CDR1 SGHTA and CDR2 FQGNSA come from the germline V gene. Trimming removed 4 bases from V and 4 bases from J, with 14 bases in between. The CDR3 is 16 amino acids. Regarding this clonotype: Its specificity is unknown.

The rearrangement uses TRBV7-2 and TRBJ1-6; weak D call: TRBD1 (5 bases). The clonotype originates from an adult man with Graves' hyperthyroidism. Sequencing used peripheral blood or thyroid tissue (not recorded which). The CDR3 reads CASSSRDGDYNSPLHF. CDR3 bases: TGTGCCAGCAGCTCCCGGGACGGAGATTATAATTCACCCCTCCACTTT.